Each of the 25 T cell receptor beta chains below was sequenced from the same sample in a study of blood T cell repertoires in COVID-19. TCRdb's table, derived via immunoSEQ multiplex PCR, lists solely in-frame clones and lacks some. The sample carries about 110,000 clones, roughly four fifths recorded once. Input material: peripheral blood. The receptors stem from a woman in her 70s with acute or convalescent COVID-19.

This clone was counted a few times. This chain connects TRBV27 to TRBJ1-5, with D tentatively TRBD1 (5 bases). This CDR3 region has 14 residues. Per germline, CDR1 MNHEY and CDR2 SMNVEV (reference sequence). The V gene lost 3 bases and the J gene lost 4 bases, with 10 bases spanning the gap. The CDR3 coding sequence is TGTGCCAGCAGTTTGGAGGGGCCGAATCAGCCCCAGCATTTT. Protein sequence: CASSLEGPNQPQHF.

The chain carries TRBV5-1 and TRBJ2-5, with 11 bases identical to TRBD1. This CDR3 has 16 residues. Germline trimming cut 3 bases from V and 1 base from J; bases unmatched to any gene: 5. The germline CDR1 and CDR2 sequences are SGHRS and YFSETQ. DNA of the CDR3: TGCGCCAGCAGCTACCTGGGACAGGGGGGCCAAGAGACCCAGTACTTC. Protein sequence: CASSYLGQGGQETQYF.

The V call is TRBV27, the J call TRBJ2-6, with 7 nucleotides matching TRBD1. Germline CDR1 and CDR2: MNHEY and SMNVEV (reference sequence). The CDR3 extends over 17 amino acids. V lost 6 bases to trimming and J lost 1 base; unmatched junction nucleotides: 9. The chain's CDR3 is CASRFQARGSGANVLTF. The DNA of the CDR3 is TGTGCCAGCAGGTTCCAGGCCAGGGGGTCTGGGGCCAACGTCCTGACTTTC. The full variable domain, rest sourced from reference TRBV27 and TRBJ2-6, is EAQVTQNPRYLITVTGKKLTVTCSQNMNHEYMSWYRQDPGLGLRQIYYSMNVEVTDKGDVPEGYKVSRKEKRNFPLILESPSPNQTSLYFCASRFQARGSGANVLTFGAGSRLTVL.

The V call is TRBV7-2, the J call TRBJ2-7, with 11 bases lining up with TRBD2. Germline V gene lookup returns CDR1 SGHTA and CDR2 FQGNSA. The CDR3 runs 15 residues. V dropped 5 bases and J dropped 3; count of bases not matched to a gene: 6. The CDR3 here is CASSRGLAEIYEQYF. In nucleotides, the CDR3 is TGTGCCAGCAGCAGGGGACTAGCGGAGATCTACGAGCAGTACTTC. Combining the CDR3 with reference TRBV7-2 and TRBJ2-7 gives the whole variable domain GAGVSQSPSNKVTEKGKDVELRCDPISGHTALYWYRQSLGQGLEFLIYFQGNSAPDKSGLPSDRFSAERTGGSVSTLTIQRTQQEDSAVYLCASSRGLAEIYEQYFGPGTRLTVT.

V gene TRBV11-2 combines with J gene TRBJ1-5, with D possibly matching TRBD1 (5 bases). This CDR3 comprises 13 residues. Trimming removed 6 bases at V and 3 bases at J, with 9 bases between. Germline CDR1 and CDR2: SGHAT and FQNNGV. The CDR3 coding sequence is TGTGCCAGCAGGCAGGGCCCCAATCAGCCCCAGCATTTT. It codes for CASRQGPNQPQHF.

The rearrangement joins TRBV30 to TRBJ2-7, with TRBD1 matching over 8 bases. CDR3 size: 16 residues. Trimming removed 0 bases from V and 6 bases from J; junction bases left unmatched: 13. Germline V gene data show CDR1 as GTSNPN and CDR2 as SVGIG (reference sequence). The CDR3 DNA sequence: TGTGCCTGGAGTGTACAGGGGGACAGAACCTTCCGCGAGCAGTACTTC. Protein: CAWSVQGDRTFREQYF.

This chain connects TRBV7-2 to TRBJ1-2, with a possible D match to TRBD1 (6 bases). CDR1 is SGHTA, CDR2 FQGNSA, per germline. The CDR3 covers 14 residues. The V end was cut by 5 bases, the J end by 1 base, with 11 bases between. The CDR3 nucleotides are TGTGCCAGCAGCCGCTCCAGGGGTAACTATGGCTACACCTTC. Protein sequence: CASSRSRGNYGYTF.

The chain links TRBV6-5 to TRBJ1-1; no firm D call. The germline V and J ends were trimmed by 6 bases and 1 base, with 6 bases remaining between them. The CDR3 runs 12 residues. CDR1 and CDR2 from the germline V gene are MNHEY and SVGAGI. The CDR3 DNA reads TGTGCCAGCAGGCGGGGGAACACTGAAGCTTTCTTT. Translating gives CASRRGNTEAFF.

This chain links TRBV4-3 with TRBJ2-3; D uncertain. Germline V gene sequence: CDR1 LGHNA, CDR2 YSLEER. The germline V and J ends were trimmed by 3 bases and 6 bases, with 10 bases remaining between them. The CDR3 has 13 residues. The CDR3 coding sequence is TGCGCCAGCAGCCAGAACCGCAGGGATACGCAGTATTTT. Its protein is CASSQNRRDTQYF.

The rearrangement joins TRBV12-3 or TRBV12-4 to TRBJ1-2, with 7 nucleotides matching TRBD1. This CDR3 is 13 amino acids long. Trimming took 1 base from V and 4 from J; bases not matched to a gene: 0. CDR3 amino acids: CASSLGDSYGYTF. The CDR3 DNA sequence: TGTGCCAGCAGTTTAGGGGACAGCTATGGCTACACCTTC.

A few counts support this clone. The CDR3 spells CASRTSGRSSGELFF. The CDR3 nucleotides read TGCGCCAGCCGGACTAGCGGGAGGAGTTCCGGGGAGCTGTTTTTT. The rearrangement uses TRBV5-1 and TRBJ2-2; 14 bases are a match to TRBD2. The CDR3 has 15 residues. The J segment lost 6 bases and the V segment lost 7 bases, leaving 5 bases of the junction unmatched. CDR1 and CDR2 from the germline V gene are SGHRS and YFSETQ.

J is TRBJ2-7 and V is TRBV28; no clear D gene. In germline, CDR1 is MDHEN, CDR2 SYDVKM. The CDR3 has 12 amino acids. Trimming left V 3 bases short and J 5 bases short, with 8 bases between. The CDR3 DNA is TGTGCCAGCAGTTTTGGCCCCGACGAGCAGTACTTC. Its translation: CASSFGPDEQYF.

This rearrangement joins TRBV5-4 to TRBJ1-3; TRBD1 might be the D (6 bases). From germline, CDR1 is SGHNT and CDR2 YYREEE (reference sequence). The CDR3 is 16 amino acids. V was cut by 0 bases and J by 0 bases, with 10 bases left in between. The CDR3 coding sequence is TGTGCCAGCAGCTTGGCAACAGGGCCCTCTGGAAACACCATATATTTT. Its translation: CASSLATGPSGNTIYF.

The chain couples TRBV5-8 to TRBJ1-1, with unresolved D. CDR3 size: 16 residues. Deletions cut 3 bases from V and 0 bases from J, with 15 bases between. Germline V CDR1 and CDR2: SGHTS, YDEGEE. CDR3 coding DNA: TGTGCCAGCAGCTCCCCGGGTAGGAGAGTGAACACTGAAGCTTTCTTT. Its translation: CASSSPGRRVNTEAFF.

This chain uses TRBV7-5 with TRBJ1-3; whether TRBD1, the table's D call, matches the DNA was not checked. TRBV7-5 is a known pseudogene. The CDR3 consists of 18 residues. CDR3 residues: CARSPKNSLTSSGNTIYF. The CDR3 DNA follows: TGTGCCAGAAGCCCGAAGAACAGCCTAACCAGCTCTGGAAACACCATATATTTT.

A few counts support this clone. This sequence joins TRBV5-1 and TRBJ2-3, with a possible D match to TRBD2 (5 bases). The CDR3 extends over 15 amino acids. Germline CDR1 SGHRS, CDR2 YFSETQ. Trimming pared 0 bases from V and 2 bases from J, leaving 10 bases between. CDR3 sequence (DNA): TGCGCCAGCAGCTTGGTCCCGGACTCCACAGATACGCAGTATTTT. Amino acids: CASSLVPDSTDTQYF.

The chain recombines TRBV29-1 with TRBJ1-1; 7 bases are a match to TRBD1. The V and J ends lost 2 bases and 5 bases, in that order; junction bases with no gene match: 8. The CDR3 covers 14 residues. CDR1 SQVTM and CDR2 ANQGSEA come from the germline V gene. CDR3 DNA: TGCAGCGTTGAACTCGGGACAGAAGGGACTGAAGCTTTCTTT. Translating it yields CSVELGTEGTEAFF.

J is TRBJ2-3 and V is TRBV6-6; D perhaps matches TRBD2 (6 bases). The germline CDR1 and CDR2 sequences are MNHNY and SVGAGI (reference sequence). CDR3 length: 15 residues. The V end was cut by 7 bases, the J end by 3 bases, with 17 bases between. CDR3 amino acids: CASNLMGRGTDTQYF. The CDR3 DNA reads TGTGCCAGCAACCTTATGGGGCGGGGTACAGATACGCAGTATTTT.

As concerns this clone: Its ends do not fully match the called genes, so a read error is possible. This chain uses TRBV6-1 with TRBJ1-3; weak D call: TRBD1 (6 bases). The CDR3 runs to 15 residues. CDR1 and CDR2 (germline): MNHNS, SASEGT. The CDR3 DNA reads TGTGCCAGCACTGAAAAGATATTCGGGGGGCCCACCATATATTTT. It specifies CASTEKIFGGPTIYF.

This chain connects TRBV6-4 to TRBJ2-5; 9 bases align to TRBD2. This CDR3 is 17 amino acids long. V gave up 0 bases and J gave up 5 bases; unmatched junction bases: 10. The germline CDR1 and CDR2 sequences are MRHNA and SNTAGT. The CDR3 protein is CASSDSIGGRAKETQYF. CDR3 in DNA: TGTGCCAGCAGTGACTCGATCGGCGGGAGGGCCAAGGAGACCCAGTACTTC.

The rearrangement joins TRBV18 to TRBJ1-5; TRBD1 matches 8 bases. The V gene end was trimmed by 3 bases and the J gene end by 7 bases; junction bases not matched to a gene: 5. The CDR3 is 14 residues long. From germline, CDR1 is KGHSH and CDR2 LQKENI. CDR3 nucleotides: TGTGCCAGCTCACCGACAGGGGAAGAACAGCCCCAGCATTTT. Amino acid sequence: CASSPTGEEQPQHF.

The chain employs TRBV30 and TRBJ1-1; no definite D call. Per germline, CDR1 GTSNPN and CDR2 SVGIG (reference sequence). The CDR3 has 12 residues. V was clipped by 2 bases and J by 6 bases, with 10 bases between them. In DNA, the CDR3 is TGTGCCTGGAGTCGTCTGACATCTGAAGCTTTCTTT. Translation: CAWSRLTSEAFF.

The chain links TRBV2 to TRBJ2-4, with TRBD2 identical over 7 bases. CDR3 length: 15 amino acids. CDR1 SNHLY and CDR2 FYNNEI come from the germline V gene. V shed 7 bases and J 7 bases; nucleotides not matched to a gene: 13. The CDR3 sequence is CASNLLAPAGNIQYF. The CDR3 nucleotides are TGTGCCAGCAACTTACTAGCGCCCGCTGGGAACATTCAGTACTTC.

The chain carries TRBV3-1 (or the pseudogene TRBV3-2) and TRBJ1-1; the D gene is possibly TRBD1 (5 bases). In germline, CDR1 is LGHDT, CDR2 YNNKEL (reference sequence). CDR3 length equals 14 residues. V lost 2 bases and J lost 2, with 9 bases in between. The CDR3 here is CASSQRGSNTEAFF. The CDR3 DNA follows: TGTGCCAGCAGCCAACGGGGGTCCAACACTGAAGCTTTCTTT.

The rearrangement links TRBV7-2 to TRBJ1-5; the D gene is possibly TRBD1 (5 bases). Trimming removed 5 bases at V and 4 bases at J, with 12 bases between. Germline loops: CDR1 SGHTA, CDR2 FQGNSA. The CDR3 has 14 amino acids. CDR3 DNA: TGTGCCAGCAGCCTACAGGACGGAAATCAGCCCCAGCATTTT. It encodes CASSLQDGNQPQHF.